This T cell receptor beta chain comes out of a study of graft-versus-host responses after intestinal transplantation. General study findings and limits: Among circulating GvH clones, peak levels were associated with early post-transplant declines in HvG clones.

Turning to this clone: Its matching antigen is unknown.

TCRdb keeps only in-frame clones here, not all; method: immunoSEQ multiplex PCR. This sample carries around 40,000 clones, roughly 80% of them seen once, and the ten largest clones take 3% to 4%. This CDR3 comprises 14 residues. The germline V and J ends were trimmed by 2 bases and 0 bases, with 8 bases remaining between them. CDR1 is SGHKS and CDR2 is YYEKEE in the germline V gene (reference sequence). The sequences come from PBMCs, collected 1070 days after transplant. This clonotype originated in a human patient who received an intestinal transplant, so some T cells may come from the graft donor. The chain combines TRBV5-5 with TRBJ2-5; D gene unclear. For the CDR3, the DNA is TGTGCCAGCAGCTTCCCAGATTACCAAGAGACCCAGTACTTC. Protein sequence: CASSFPDYQETQYF. Full variable domain (missing parts from reference TRBV5-5 and TRBJ2-5): DAGVTQSPTHLIKTRGQQVTLRCSPISGHKSVSWYQQVLGQGPQFIFQYYEKEERGRGNFPDRFSARQFPNYSSELNVNALLLGDSALYLCASSFPDYQETQYFGPGTRLLVL.